The present entry profiles one T cell receptor (beta chain) with its context. What antigen it recognizes has not been identified. Nothing much larger sits one base from this clone, and base qualities are not available. Collaborating institutions collected whole blood in K2EDTA tubes following their own protocols. For TCRbeta analysis, collaborator samples were shipped as frozen whole blood, as isolated PBMCs, or as DNA extracted from either sample type. TCRbeta CDR3 regions were amplified from genomic DNA using the immunoSEQ Assay, a bias-controlled multiplex PCR. The paper's processing steps were these. The number of nucleated cells in each sample was estimated by amplification of reference gene primers within the assay. To quantify the absolute abundance of each unique TCRbeta CDR3 rearrangement, sequence reads were collapsed and filtered. For each sample, productive Simpson clonality was calculated by taking the square root of Simpson's diversity index across productive rearrangements. The clones in this table, taken by TCRdb from immuneACCESS, are in-frame only. Not every clone is retained; where verified, under half of the shortfall comes from an unresolved V gene, and the cause of the rest is unknown. V, J and clone size are those of that table, while D and trimming were read from the DNA. This sample lists tens of thousands of clones; approximately 87% were detected once. 6% to 8.5% of the sample is taken by the ten largest.

This entry belongs to a study of blood T cell repertoires in COVID-19 (dated by TCRdb to about 2020). For context, the study as a whole: Samples covering the acute and convalescent phases of COVID-19 were provided by collaborators in the United States, Italy and Spain. The samples were drawn from two sources: the first 160 participants of the ongoing ImmuneRACE study, and fewer than 1,500 subjects contributed by 6 global collaborators. Subjects who had been exposed to COVID-19, were actively infected with it, or had recovered from it provided the deeply sampled blood TCRbeta repertoires that made up the dataset. A freely available public database, intended as a resource for researchers studying the immune response to SARS-CoV-2, is where the repertoires were released. The material from the prospective study consisted of cDNA or gDNA derived from T cells, B-cell-depleted T cells, or PBMCs. Where available, HLA class I and class II types were obtained from metadata supplied by the sample provider rather than from assay-based typing. Sample metadata almost always included a de-identified subject ID, COVID-19 status, age in years and sex. General conclusions and limits of the study: Clinical and demographic metadata were provided uncurated, with the amount varying by source and participant.

The material sequenced was peripheral blood. This clonotype was obtained from a man between 60 and 75 years old with active or convalescent COVID-19.

The nucleotide sequence is TGCGCCAGCAGCGAAACTATTAGGGGGCCTGAAGCTTTCTTT. This gives the protein CASSETIRGPEAFF. This chain is built from TRBV5-1 and TRBJ1-1, with 7 bases matching TRBD1. The CDR3 has 14 amino acids, counting the end cysteine and phenylalanine. Kept here is only the CDR3 DNA, which spans 42 bases and is read in frame from base 1. The V end gives up 4 bases and the J end 6 bases, leaving 9 bases in the junction not matched to a gene. The germline V gene yields SGHRS for CDR1 and YFSETQ for CDR2.